This is a list of T cell receptor beta chains from one sample in a study of shared clonotypes between healthy human individuals. Clones were sequenced by immunoSEQ multiplex PCR, and TCRdb holds only the in-frame ones, with some missing. The sample has about 2.4 million clones, more than 80% seen once; the top ten hold around 0.14%. Sequencing used naive CD4+ T cells sorted from blood. These receptors were taken from a man younger than 30 in good health. Both conserved end residues are part of each CDR3. Fields, in order: J gene, V gene, clone size, D gene, CDR3 DNA, CDR3 protein. A D gene is named only where the DNA matches it firmly. Clone size, where shown, is once, few, many, or a class for clones that have expanded.

TRBJ1-3	TRBV11-3	NA	NA	TGTGCCAGCAGCAGGGGACCTGGAAACACCATATATTTT	CASSRGPGNTIYF
TRBJ2-1	TRBV30	NA	TRBD1	TGTGCCTCAAACTCCGGGACAGGGGTCTTTTACAATGAGCAGTTCTTC	CASNSGTGVFYNEQFF
TRBJ2-7	TRBV27	NA	NA	TGTGCCAGCAGTTTATCGGCCCGGCCCTACGAGCAGTACTTC	CASSLSARPYEQYF
TRBJ1-1	TRBV5-1	few	NA	TGCGCCAGCAGCTTGGAGGGGACAAAGAACACTGAAGCTTTCTTT	CASSLEGTKNTEAFF
TRBJ2-7	TRBV9	NA	TRBD2	TGTGCCAGCAGCCAAGAAGCGGGGCTGTCGTACGAGCAGTACTTC	CASSQEAGLSYEQYF
TRBJ2-5	TRBV15	NA	NA	TGTGCCACCAGCAGAGATACCACAGGACGGGAGACCCAGTACTTC	CATSRDTTGRETQYF
TRBJ1-4	TRBV7-3	NA	NA	TGTGCCACATGGGTAATTGAAAAACTGTTTTTT	CATWVIEKLFF
TRBJ2-5	TRBV5-4	NA	NA	TGTGCCAGCAGCCCCGACGGGAGTCATCAAGAGACCCAGTACTTC	CASSPDGSHQETQYF
TRBJ2-1	TRBV9	NA	TRBD2	TGTGCCAGCAGCGTAATTCCTAGCGGGTACTACAATGAGCAGTTCTTC	CASSVIPSGYYNEQFF
TRBJ1-4	TRBV5-1	NA	TRBD1	TGCGCCAGCAGCTTGGGGGACAGCGATAATGAAAAACTGTTTTTT	CASSLGDSDNEKLFF
TRBJ1-4	TRBV4-1	NA	TRBD1	TGCGCCAGCAGCCGGCCGGGACAGGGGAACGAAAAACTGTTTTTT	CASSRPGQGNEKLFF
TRBJ1-5	TRBV6-5	NA	TRBD1	TGTGCCAGCAGGGGGACAGGGCTCGGCAATCAGCCCCAGCATTTT	CASRGTGLGNQPQHF
TRBJ1-1	TRBV18	NA	NA	TGTGCCAGCTCACCAGTCGCGGGGGGGGCTTTCTTT	CASSPVAGGAFF
TRBJ2-3	TRBV11-2	NA	NA	TGTGCCAGCAGCTTAAGAACGAACCCCTCTAGCACAGATACGCAGTATTTT	CASSLRTNPSSTDTQYF
TRBJ2-2	TRBV5-1	NA	NA	TGCGCCAGCAGCTTGGCCACGGTCAGTAACACCGGGGAGCTGTTTTTT	CASSLATVSNTGELFF
TRBJ1-1	TRBV5-1	NA	NA	TGCGCCAGCAGCTTGGGGGAGGTGGGGGTCACTGAAGCTTTCTTT	CASSLGEVGVTEAFF
TRBJ1-5	TRBV30	NA	TRBD1	TGTGCCTGGAGCGCGATAGGACAGGTCCCAAATCAGCCCCAGCATTTT	CAWSAIGQVPNQPQHF
TRBJ2-4	TRBV18	NA	TRBD2	TGTGCCAGCTCACCAGCCTCAGCGGGGGTCAAAAACATTCAGTACTTC	CASSPASAGVKNIQYF
TRBJ2-7	TRBV28	NA	TRBD2	TGTGCCAGCAGCCACCCCCTTAAAGAGCCTAGCGGGGGTCAAAGGGACTACGAGCAGTACTTC	CASSHPLKEPSGGQRDYEQYF
TRBJ2-3	TRBV5-1	NA	TRBD2	TGCGCCAGCAGCTCACGGACTAGCGGAATACCTAGCACAGATACGCAGTATTTT	CASSSRTSGIPSTDTQYF
TRBJ1-1	TRBV6-5	NA	NA	TGTGCCAGCAGCCCCCCGGGAGGGCTGGCTGAAGCTTTCTTT	CASSPPGGLAEAFF
TRBJ1-5	TRBV30	NA	NA	TGTGCCTGGAGTGGGGGCCTGACGGGCGTAGCGAGCAATCAGCCCCAGCATTTT	CAWSGGLTGVASNQPQHF
TRBJ2-3	TRBV5-1	NA	TRBD2	TGCGCCAGCAGCATGAGCGGGAGTCGCACAGATACGCAGTATTTT	CASSMSGSRTDTQYF
TRBJ2-4	TRBV23-1	NA	NA	TGCGCCAGCGCCCAGCGGGCCAAAAACATTCAGTACTTC	CASAQRAKNIQYF
TRBJ2-5	TRBV5-1	once	NA	TGCGCCAGCAGCTTGGGGCAAAACCAAGAGACCCAGTACTTC	CASSLGQNQETQYF
TRBJ1-2	TRBV6-1	once	TRBD1	TGTGCCAGCAGTGCAGGGACAGGCGCCTCGGTCTATGGCTACACCTTC	CASSAGTGASVYGYTF